Listed below are T cell receptor beta chains from one sample, sequenced in a study of cytomegalovirus exposure and HLA in healthy donors. TCRdb's table, derived via immunoSEQ multiplex PCR, lists solely in-frame clones and lacks some. The data show roughly 100,000 clones, around 82% seen once. Input material: PBMCs. All receptors derive from a woman between 40 and 55 years old in good health and CMV-seronegative. Each CDR3 is given with its conserved first and last residue. The order of the fields is D gene, clone size, J gene, V gene, CDR3 protein, CDR3 DNA. D genes are given only for firm matches. Size is omitted from some rows. Given values are once, few, many or a class for expanded clones.

d_call: TRBD2
clone_size: -
j_call: TRBJ2-1
v_call: TRBV28
cdr3_aa: CASSLIGRARNEQFF
cdr3_nt: TGTGCCAGCAGTTTAATCGGGAGGGCCCGCAATGAGCAGTTCTTC

d_call: -
clone_size: few
j_call: TRBJ2-2
v_call: TRBV5-1
cdr3_aa: CASSSQGEPGELFF
cdr3_nt: TGCGCCAGCAGCTCACAGGGTGAGCCCGGGGAGCTGTTTTTT

d_call: TRBD1
clone_size: -
j_call: TRBJ2-2
v_call: TRBV29-1
cdr3_aa: CSVETETGGSGELFF
cdr3_nt: TGCAGCGTTGAAACCGAGACAGGGGGATCCGGGGAGCTGTTTTTT

d_call: -
clone_size: -
j_call: TRBJ1-2
v_call: TRBV28
cdr3_aa: CASSVVSYGYTF
cdr3_nt: TGTGCCAGCAGTGTAGTAAGCTATGGCTACACCTTC

d_call: TRBD1
clone_size: -
j_call: TRBJ2-2
v_call: TRBV18
cdr3_aa: CASSLGQARRGGTGELFF
cdr3_nt: TGTGCCAGCTCACTCGGACAGGCCAGGCGCGGCGGCACCGGGGAGCTGTTTTTT

d_call: TRBD1
clone_size: medium-sized
j_call: TRBJ1-1
v_call: TRBV5-1
cdr3_aa: CASSSGQGSNTEAFF
cdr3_nt: TGCGCCAGCAGCTCTGGACAGGGATCGAACACTGAAGCTTTCTTT

d_call: -
clone_size: -
j_call: TRBJ2-5
v_call: TRBV13
cdr3_aa: CASSERDSKETQYF
cdr3_nt: TGTGCCAGCAGCGAGAGAGACAGTAAAGAGACCCAGTACTTC

d_call: -
clone_size: once
j_call: TRBJ2-7
v_call: TRBV29-1
cdr3_aa: CSVGRGEQYF
cdr3_nt: TGCAGCGTGGGCAGGGGCGAGCAGTACTTC

d_call: TRBD2
clone_size: -
j_call: TRBJ2-2
v_call: TRBV9
cdr3_aa: CASSVARSGGNTGELFF
cdr3_nt: TGTGCCAGCAGCGTAGCCAGGAGCGGGGGGAACACCGGGGAGCTGTTTTTT

d_call: TRBD2
clone_size: -
j_call: TRBJ2-6
v_call: TRBV9
cdr3_aa: CASSVLTSGVSGANVLTF
cdr3_nt: TGTGCCAGCAGCGTCCTGACTAGCGGGGTCTCTGGGGCCAACGTCCTGACTTTC

d_call: TRBD2
clone_size: -
j_call: TRBJ2-7
v_call: TRBV5-6
cdr3_aa: CASSSLRESGEQYF
cdr3_nt: TGTGCCAGCAGCTCACTGCGGGAGTCGGGAGAGCAGTACTTC

d_call: -
clone_size: once
j_call: TRBJ1-1
v_call: TRBV30
cdr3_aa: CAWSVGAEAFF
cdr3_nt: TGTGCCTGGAGTGTAGGGGCTGAAGCTTTCTTT

d_call: -
clone_size: -
j_call: TRBJ2-1
v_call: TRBV9
cdr3_aa: CASSVGGGGNNEQFF
cdr3_nt: TGTGCCAGCAGCGTAGGGGGAGGGGGGAACAATGAGCAGTTCTTC

d_call: TRBD2
clone_size: -
j_call: TRBJ2-1
v_call: TRBV7-9
cdr3_aa: CASSLIRLAGYNEQFF
cdr3_nt: TGTGCCAGCAGCTTAATACGACTAGCGGGATACAATGAGCAGTTCTTC

d_call: -
clone_size: -
j_call: TRBJ2-7
v_call: TRBV6-1
cdr3_aa: CASSKDRQSNSYEQHF
cdr3_nt: TGTGCCAGCAGTAAAGACAGGCAAAGTAACTCCTACGAGCAGCACTTC

d_call: TRBD2
clone_size: -
j_call: TRBJ2-3
v_call: TRBV9
cdr3_aa: CASSVGTSGRSTDTQYF
cdr3_nt: TGTGCCAGCAGCGTAGGGACTAGCGGGAGGTCTACAGATACGCAGTATTTT

d_call: TRBD2
clone_size: -
j_call: TRBJ2-7
v_call: TRBV6-6
cdr3_aa: CASTLTSGIYEQYF
cdr3_nt: TGTGCCAGCACCCTTACTAGCGGGATTTACGAGCAGTACTTC

d_call: -
clone_size: -
j_call: TRBJ2-7
v_call: TRBV28
cdr3_aa: CASSLPSGGLGYEQYF
cdr3_nt: TGTGCCAGCAGTTTACCCTCAGGGGGGTTGGGGTACGAGCAGTACTTC

d_call: TRBD1
clone_size: -
j_call: TRBJ1-1
v_call: TRBV7-3
cdr3_aa: CASSSTGTEAFF
cdr3_nt: TGTGCCAGCAGCTCGACAGGGACTGAAGCTTTCTTT

d_call: TRBD2
clone_size: -
j_call: TRBJ2-7
v_call: TRBV5-1
cdr3_aa: CASSLPPAGDPYEQYF
cdr3_nt: TGCGCCAGCAGCCTCCCCCCGGCGGGAGATCCCTACGAGCAGTACTTC

d_call: -
clone_size: once
j_call: TRBJ2-7
v_call: TRBV29-1
cdr3_aa: CSVEDSSYEQYF
cdr3_nt: TGCAGCGTTGAGGACAGTTCCTACGAGCAGTACTTC

d_call: -
clone_size: -
j_call: TRBJ1-1
v_call: TRBV27
cdr3_aa: CASMQATEAFF
cdr3_nt: TGTGCCAGCATGCAGGCCACTGAAGCTTTCTTT

d_call: -
clone_size: -
j_call: TRBJ1-4
v_call: TRBV9
cdr3_aa: CASSVGQGGEKLFF
cdr3_nt: TGTGCCAGCAGCGTAGGTCAGGGTGGGGAAAAACTGTTTTTT

d_call: -
clone_size: -
j_call: TRBJ2-1
v_call: TRBV14
cdr3_aa: CASSHRDKKYNEQFF
cdr3_nt: TGTGCCAGCAGCCACCGGGACAAAAAGTACAATGAGCAGTTCTTC

d_call: TRBD1
clone_size: -
j_call: TRBJ2-2
v_call: TRBV18
cdr3_aa: CASSPGTGGGELFF
cdr3_nt: TGTGCCAGCTCACCAGGGACAGGCGGCGGGGAGCTGTTTTTT

d_call: -
clone_size: -
j_call: TRBJ1-5
v_call: TRBV19
cdr3_aa: CASSVQAGGRQPQHF
cdr3_nt: TGTGCCAGTAGTGTACAGGCAGGTGGTCGTCAGCCCCAGCATTTT

d_call: TRBD2
clone_size: -
j_call: TRBJ2-7
v_call: TRBV2
cdr3_aa: CASSERAGAYEQYF
cdr3_nt: TGTGCCAGCAGTGAAAGGGCGGGGGCCTACGAGCAGTACTTC

d_call: -
clone_size: few
j_call: TRBJ1-1
v_call: TRBV1
cdr3_aa: CTSSLSDRGILCGEVPGAFF
cdr3_nt: TGCACCAGCAGCCTGTCGGACAGGGGGATCCTCTGTGGGGAAGTTCCTGGAGCTTTCTTT

d_call: TRBD2
clone_size: -
j_call: TRBJ2-7
v_call: TRBV11-2
cdr3_aa: CASSSGEAGEQYF
cdr3_nt: TGTGCCAGCAGCAGCGGTGAAGCGGGAGAGCAGTACTTC

d_call: -
clone_size: -
j_call: TRBJ1-6
v_call: TRBV27
cdr3_aa: CASSLKSSYNSPLHF
cdr3_nt: TGTGCCAGCAGTTTAAAGAGCTCCTATAATTCACCCCTCCACTTT

d_call: TRBD1
clone_size: -
j_call: TRBJ1-3
v_call: TRBV18
cdr3_aa: CASSPRQGHIYF
cdr3_nt: TGTGCCAGCTCCCCACGACAGGGGCACATATATTTT

d_call: -
clone_size: -
j_call: TRBJ2-1
v_call: TRBV27
cdr3_aa: CASSLIASSYNEQFF
cdr3_nt: TGTGCCAGCAGTTTAATCGCCAGCTCCTACAATGAGCAGTTCTTC

d_call: TRBD1
clone_size: -
j_call: TRBJ1-2
v_call: TRBV6-5
cdr3_aa: CASSYFGQDPYGYTF
cdr3_nt: TGTGCCAGCAGTTACTTCGGACAGGATCCCTATGGCTACACCTTC

d_call: -
clone_size: -
j_call: TRBJ2-2
v_call: TRBV7-2
cdr3_aa: CASSLGLTNTGELFF
cdr3_nt: TGTGCCAGCAGCTTAGGACTGACGAACACCGGGGAGCTGTTTTTT

d_call: -
clone_size: -
j_call: TRBJ2-3
v_call: TRBV2
cdr3_aa: CASLPYTDTQYF
cdr3_nt: TGTGCCAGCCTCCCCTACACAGATACGCAGTATTTT

d_call: -
clone_size: -
j_call: TRBJ2-7
v_call: TRBV19
cdr3_aa: CASSTGTYEQYF
cdr3_nt: TGTGCCAGTAGTACCGGGACCTACGAGCAGTACTTC

d_call: -
clone_size: -
j_call: TRBJ2-3
v_call: TRBV7-9
cdr3_aa: CASSLNFPRGPTDTQYF
cdr3_nt: TGTGCCAGCAGCTTAAATTTTCCCAGGGGCCCCACAGATACGCAGTATTTT

d_call: TRBD1
clone_size: -
j_call: TRBJ2-5
v_call: TRBV28
cdr3_aa: CASSFWTGSETQYF
cdr3_nt: TGTGCCAGCAGTTTTTGGACAGGGTCGGAGACCCAGTACTTC